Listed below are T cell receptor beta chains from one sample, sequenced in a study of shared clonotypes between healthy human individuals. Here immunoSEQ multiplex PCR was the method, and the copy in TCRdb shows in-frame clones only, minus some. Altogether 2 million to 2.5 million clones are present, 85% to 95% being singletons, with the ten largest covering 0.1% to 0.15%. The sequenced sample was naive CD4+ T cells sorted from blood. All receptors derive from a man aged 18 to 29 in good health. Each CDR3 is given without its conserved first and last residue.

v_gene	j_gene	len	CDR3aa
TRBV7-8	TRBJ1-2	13	ASSLAPEFSYGYT
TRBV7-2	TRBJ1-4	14	ASSSPGQSLNGKLF
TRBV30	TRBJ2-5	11	AWSVRLSETQY
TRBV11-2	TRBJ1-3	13	ASRVRDSSGNTIY
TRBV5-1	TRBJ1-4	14	ASSLTGRESSEKLF
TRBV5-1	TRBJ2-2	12	ASSPARESGELF
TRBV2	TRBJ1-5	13	ASSLWTGRNQPQH
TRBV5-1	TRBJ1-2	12	ASSLNRGEDGYT
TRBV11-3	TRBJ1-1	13	ASSLGQALDTEAF
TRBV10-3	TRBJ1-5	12	AISLIGGDQPQH
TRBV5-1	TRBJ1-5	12	ASSLNLGNQPQH
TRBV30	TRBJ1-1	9	AWGINTEAF
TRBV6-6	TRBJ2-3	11	ASRGGRTDTQY
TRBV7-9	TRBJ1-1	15	ASSLGETGALNTEAF
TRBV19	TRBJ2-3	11	ASSTLRADTQY
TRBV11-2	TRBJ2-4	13	ASSFQGVAKNIQY
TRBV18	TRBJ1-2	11	ASSPQGNYGYT
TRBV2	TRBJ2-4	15	ASRGTGGIIAKNIQY
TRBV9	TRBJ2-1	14	ASSVEVGVRYNEQF
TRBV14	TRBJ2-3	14	ASSQARGLGTDTQY
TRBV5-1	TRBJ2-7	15	ASSLEAASGGPYEQY
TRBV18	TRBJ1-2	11	ASSPHPADGYT
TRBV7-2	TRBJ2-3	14	ASTYGLSLAGVTQY
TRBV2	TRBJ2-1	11	ASSETVANEQF
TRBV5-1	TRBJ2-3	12	ASSPTGIANTQY
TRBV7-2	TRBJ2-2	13	ASSLGHSNTGELF
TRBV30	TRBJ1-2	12	AWSVTVPNYGYT
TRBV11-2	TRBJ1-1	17	ASSLVRGQGEERNTEAF
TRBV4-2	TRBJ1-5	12	ASSQDLVDQPQH
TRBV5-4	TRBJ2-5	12	ASRTTFRQETQY
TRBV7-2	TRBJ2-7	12	ASSSREARSEQY
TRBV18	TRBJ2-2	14	ASSPRMAPNTGELF
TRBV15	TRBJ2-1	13	ATSREGTRLNEQF
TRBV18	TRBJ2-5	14	ASSLIGPTLQETQY
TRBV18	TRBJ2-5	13	ASSPPTTRLETQY
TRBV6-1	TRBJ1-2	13	ASSEGTGGSYGYT
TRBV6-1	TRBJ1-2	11	ASSATVLYGYT
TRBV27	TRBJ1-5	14	ASRYGGPYSNQPQH
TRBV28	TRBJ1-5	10	ASSPLGQGQI